This record covers a single T cell receptor (beta chain). Its antigen is currently unknown. The germline gives CDR1 SGHVS, CDR2 FQNEAQ. CDR3 length: 17 residues. The TRB libraries of cDNA were built by UMI-labeled 5' RACE. Using the 5' RACE reads, TCRdb records one entry per CDR3 protein without DNA. This sample contains around 60,000 distinct CDR3 sequences. This sample stems from a study of CXCR3-negative and CXCR3-positive naive CD8 T cells. General study points: CXCR3-negative and CXCR3-positive naive cells shared comparable TRBV-TRBJ usage, but memory cells did not. TRB CDR3s of CXCR3-positive naive cells were more hydrophobic than those of CXCR3-negative naive cells.

The receptor was isolated from a human donor in good health. Some clones in this sample may be carry-over from other donors' samples. What was sequenced was naive CXCR3+ CD8+ T cells from blood. The subset was: CD45RO-CCR7+CD27+CD95- naive CD8+ T cells expressing CXCR3 (TNR3+). The gene calls are TRBV7-8 and TRBJ1-1; there is no DNA to check the TCRdb D call of TRBD1. This chain's CDR3 is CASSPAGTVWVNTEAFF. The full variable domain, in which reference TRBV7-8 and TRBJ1-1 provide the parts outside the CDR3, is GAGVSQSPRYKVAKRGQDVALRCDPISGHVSLFWYQQALGQGPEFLTYFQNEAQLDKSGLPSDRFFAERPEGSVSTLKIQRTQQEDSAVYLCASSPAGTVWVNTEAFFGQGTRLTVV.